This entry is about one T cell receptor beta chain. These data come from a study of cytomegalovirus exposure and HLA in healthy donors. This PCR relied on a set of 60 Vbeta primers and 13 Jbeta primers. Some clones are missing from TCRdb's copy, which holds only in-frame ones; the method was immunoSEQ multiplex PCR. Found here are about 170,000 clones, around 82% of them singletons; the top ten hold about 1.6%. V was trimmed by 3 bases and J by 4 bases, leaving 9 bases between them. The CDR3 spans 13 residues. Germline V gene sequence: CDR1 MDHEN, CDR2 SYDVKM. The J gene is TRBJ1-1, the V gene TRBV28; D is uncertain. This sequence originates from a male donor in good health and CMV-seronegative. The source material was PBMCs. In DNA, the CDR3 is TGTGCCAGCAGTTTTGGGCCGGTCACTGAAGCTTTCTTT. Its protein product is CASSFGPVTEAFF.